This T cell receptor (beta chain) is from a study of T cell responses to AZD1222 COVID-19 vaccine. The CDR3 is made up of 14 amino acids. Unmatched junction bases numbered 1, after V lost 3 bases and J lost 6 bases. Germline V gene data show CDR1 as KGHSH and CDR2 as LQKENI. Findings and limits, study-wide: No day 14 peak samples; only post-peak repertoires were characterized. At 160-218 and 743-854, vaccine-associated CD4 TCRs were dominant, and they spanned spike. Recipients of AZD1222 seropositive at baseline numbered only 6 or 7.

Note on this clone: What it binds is unknown.

Method: immunoSEQ multiplex PCR; TCRdb's copy keeps in-frame clones and lacks some. The sample lists roughly 150,000 clones, over 90% occurring once. This TCR derives from an adult in good health. The sequenced sample was peripheral blood, obtained on day 0 of AZD1222 vaccination. V is TRBV18 and J is TRBJ1-5, with 11 bases matching TRBD1. Here the CDR3 reads CASSPGQGVQPQHF. CDR3 sequence (DNA): TGTGCCAGCTCACCGGGACAGGGGGTTCAGCCCCAGCATTTT.